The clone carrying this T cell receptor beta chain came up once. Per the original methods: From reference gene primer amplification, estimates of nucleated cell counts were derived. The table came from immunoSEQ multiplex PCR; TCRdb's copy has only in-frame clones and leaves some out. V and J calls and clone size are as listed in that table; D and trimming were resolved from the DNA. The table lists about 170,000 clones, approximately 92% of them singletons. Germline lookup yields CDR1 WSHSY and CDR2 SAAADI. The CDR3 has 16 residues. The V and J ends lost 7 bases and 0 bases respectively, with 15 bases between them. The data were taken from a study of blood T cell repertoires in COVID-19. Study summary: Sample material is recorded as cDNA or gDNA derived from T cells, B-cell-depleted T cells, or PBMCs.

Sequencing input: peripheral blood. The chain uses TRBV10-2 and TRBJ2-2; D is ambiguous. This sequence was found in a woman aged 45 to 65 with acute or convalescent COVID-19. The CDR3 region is CASKQTHAANTGELFF. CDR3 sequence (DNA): TGCGCCAGCAAACAGACCCACGCCGCGAACACCGGGGAGCTGTTTTTT.